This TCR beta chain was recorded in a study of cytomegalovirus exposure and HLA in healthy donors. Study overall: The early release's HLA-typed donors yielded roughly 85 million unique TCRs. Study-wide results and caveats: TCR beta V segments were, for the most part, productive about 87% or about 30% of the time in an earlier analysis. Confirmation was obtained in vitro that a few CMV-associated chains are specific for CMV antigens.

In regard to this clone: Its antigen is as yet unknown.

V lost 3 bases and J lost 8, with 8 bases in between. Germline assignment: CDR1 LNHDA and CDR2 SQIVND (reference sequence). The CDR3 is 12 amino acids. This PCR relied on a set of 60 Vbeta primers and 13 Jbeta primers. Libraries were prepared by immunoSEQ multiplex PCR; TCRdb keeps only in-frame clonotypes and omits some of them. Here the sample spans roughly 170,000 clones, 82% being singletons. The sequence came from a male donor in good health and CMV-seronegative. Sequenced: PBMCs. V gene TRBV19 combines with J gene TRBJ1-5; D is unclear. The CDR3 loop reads CASSIYEEPQHF. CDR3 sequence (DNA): TGTGCCAGTAGTATCTATGAGGAGCCCCAGCATTTT. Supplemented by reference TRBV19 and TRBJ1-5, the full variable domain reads DGGITQSPKYLFRKEGQNVTLSCEQNLNHDAMYWYRQDPGQGLRLIYYSQIVNDFQKGDIAEGYSVSREKKESFPLTVTSAQKNPTAFYLCASSIYEEPQHFGDGTRLSIL.